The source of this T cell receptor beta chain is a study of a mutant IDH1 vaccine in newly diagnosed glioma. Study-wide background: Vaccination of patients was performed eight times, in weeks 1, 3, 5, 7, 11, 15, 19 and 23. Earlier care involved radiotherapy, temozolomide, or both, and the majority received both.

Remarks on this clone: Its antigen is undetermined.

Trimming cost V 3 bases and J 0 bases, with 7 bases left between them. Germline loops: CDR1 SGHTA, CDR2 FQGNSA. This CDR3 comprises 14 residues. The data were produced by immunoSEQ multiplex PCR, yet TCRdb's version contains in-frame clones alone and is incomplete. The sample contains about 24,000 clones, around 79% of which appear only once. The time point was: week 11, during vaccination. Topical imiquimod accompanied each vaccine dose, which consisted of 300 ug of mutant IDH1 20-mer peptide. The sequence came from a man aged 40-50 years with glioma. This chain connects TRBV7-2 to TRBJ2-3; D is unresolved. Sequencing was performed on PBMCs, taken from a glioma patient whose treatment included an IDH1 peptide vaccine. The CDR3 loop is CASSFGRSTDTQYF. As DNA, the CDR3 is TGTGCCAGCAGCTTTGGCAGGAGCACAGATACGCAGTATTTT.